The rows below give T cell receptor beta chains drawn from one sample of a study of T cell responses to AZD1222 COVID-19 vaccine. Data came from immunoSEQ multiplex PCR; TCRdb stores just in-frame clones and leaves some out. The table lists roughly 130,000 clones, around 90% of them singletons, with 1.4% to 1.5% in the top ten. Sequenced material: peripheral blood, taken on day 0 of AZD1222 vaccination. The receptors derive from an adult in good health. Both conserved end residues are part of each CDR3. The D gene is left open where the match is weak. Size values are once, few and many counts, or a class for expanded clones, and some rows have none.

size	D	V	J	CDR3	DNA
.	TRBD1	TRBV4-2	TRBJ1-2	CASSLDREDGYTF	TGTGCCAGCAGCCTGGACAGGGAAGATGGCTACACCTTC
.	TRBD2	TRBV4-1	TRBJ2-7	CASSQEAGDEQYF	TGCGCCAGCAGCCAAGAGGCGGGGGACGAGCAGTACTTC
.	TRBD1	TRBV30	TRBJ1-1	CAWTAPGTGNTEAFF	TGTGCCTGGACCGCCCCCGGGACAGGCAACACTGAAGCTTTCTTT
.	TRBD1	TRBV27	TRBJ1-5	CASSGQGRDNQPQHF	TGTGCCAGCAGTGGACAGGGCAGGGACAATCAGCCCCAGCATTTT
few	.	TRBV28	TRBJ2-7	CASFSVQPDEQYF	TGTGCCAGCTTTAGCGTTCAACCGGACGAGCAGTACTTC
.	.	TRBV12-3/TRBV12-4	TRBJ1-5	CASRTGSNQPQHF	TGTGCCAGCAGAACAGGGAGCAATCAGCCCCAGCATTTT
once	TRBD2	TRBV12-5	TRBJ2-3	CASGFSPGLAVDTQYF	TGTGCTAGTGGTTTCTCCCCTGGACTAGCCGTAGATACGCAGTATTTT
.	.	TRBV29-1	TRBJ1-1	CSVGPRSGRTEAFF	TGCAGCGTTGGTCCCCGTTCAGGGCGCACTGAAGCTTTCTTT
.	.	TRBV6-4	TRBJ2-5	CASRKRETQYF	TGTGCCAGCAGAAAACGAGAGACCCAGTACTTC
.	.	TRBV7-9	TRBJ1-3	CASSLRMGAGRSGNTIYF	TGTGCCAGCAGCTTAAGAATGGGGGCAGGTCGCTCTGGAAACACCATATATTTT
.	.	TRBV10-3	TRBJ2-3	CAIRGGPGGTDTQYF	TGTGCCATCAGAGGGGGACCAGGCGGTACAGATACGCAGTATTTT
.	.	TRBV2	TRBJ1-4	CASSVYEKLFF	TGTGCCAGCAGTGTATACGAAAAACTGTTTTTT
.	.	TRBV4-3	TRBJ1-4	CASSQDYGGVREKLFF	TGCGCCAGCAGCCAAGATTACGGGGGTGTCAGGGAAAAACTGTTTTTT
.	.	TRBV7-9	TRBJ1-2	CASSPQLLGQNYGYTF	TGTGCCAGCAGCCCACAACTACTAGGACAGAACTATGGCTACACCTTC
.	.	TRBV5-1	TRBJ1-1	CASSPSAAGNTEAFF	TGCGCCAGCAGCCCCTCAGCGGCGGGGAACACTGAAGCTTTCTTT
.	TRBD1	TRBV18	TRBJ1-5	CASSPPLTGGLNQPQHF	TGTGCCAGCTCACCACCGCTGACAGGGGGCCTCAATCAGCCCCAGCATTTT
once	.	TRBV28	TRBJ1-5	CASSLRTLYSNQPQHF	TGTGCCAGCAGTTTGCGGACCTTATATAGCAATCAGCCCCAGCATTTT
.	.	TRBV28	TRBJ1-3	CATTSGARDGNTIYF	TGTGCCACTACGTCCGGGGCACGAGATGGAAACACCATATATTTT
.	.	TRBV5-4	TRBJ2-1	CASSLGGNEQFF	TGTGCCAGCAGCTTGGGGGGCAATGAGCAGTTCTTC
.	.	TRBV12-3/TRBV12-4	TRBJ1-1	CASSFITEAFF	TGTGCCAGCAGTTTTATCACTGAAGCTTTCTTT
few	.	TRBV7-3	TRBJ2-3	CASSPRGGVGTDTQYF	TGTGCCAGCAGCCCAAGAGGGGGGGTAGGAACAGATACGCAGTATTTT
.	.	TRBV12-3/TRBV12-4	TRBJ1-2	CATSNREGGGYTF	TGTGCCACCTCGAACAGGGAGGGGGGTGGCTACACCTTC
.	.	TRBV5-1	TRBJ1-6	CASSLWQINSPLHF	TGCGCCAGCAGCTTGTGGCAGATTAATTCACCCCTCCACTTT
.	TRBD1	TRBV10-3	TRBJ2-1	CATTVGQSYNEQFF	TGTGCCACCACGGTGGGACAGTCCTACAATGAGCAGTTCTTC
.	.	TRBV7-6	TRBJ1-5	CASSPSGGINQPQHF	TGTGCCAGCAGTCCAAGTGGAGGGATCAATCAGCCCCAGCATTTT
few	TRBD1	TRBV7-6	TRBJ2-1	CASSRGTGTYNEQFF	TGTGCCAGCAGCCGTGGGACAGGGACGTACAATGAGCAGTTCTTC
few	.	TRBV5-1	TRBJ2-7	CASSSGQPYEQYF	TGCGCCAGCAGCTCGGGACAACCCTACGAGCAGTACTTC
.	TRBD1	TRBV6-5	TRBJ2-1	CASSSRQGLNNEQFF	TGTGCCAGCAGTTCCCGACAGGGATTGAACAATGAGCAGTTCTTC
.	.	TRBV9	TRBJ1-6	CASSPRIAGNSPLHF	TGTGCCAGCAGCCCCCGCATTGCAGGGAATTCACCCCTCCACTTT
.	.	TRBV28	TRBJ2-2	CASERGTHTGELFF	TGTGCCAGCGAGCGAGGGACCCACACCGGGGAGCTGTTTTTT
once	.	TRBV5-1	TRBJ2-6	CASSLAASGANVLTF	TGCGCCAGCAGCTTGGCGGCCTCTGGGGCCAACGTCCTGACTTTC
.	.	TRBV2	TRBJ1-5	CASSKAGAINSNQPQHF	TGTGCCAGCAGCAAAGCAGGGGCGATAAATAGCAATCAGCCCCAGCATTTT
.	.	TRBV5-1	TRBJ2-1	CASSPPRVQPEQFF	TGCGCCAGCAGCCCACCCAGGGTACAGCCCGAGCAGTTCTTC